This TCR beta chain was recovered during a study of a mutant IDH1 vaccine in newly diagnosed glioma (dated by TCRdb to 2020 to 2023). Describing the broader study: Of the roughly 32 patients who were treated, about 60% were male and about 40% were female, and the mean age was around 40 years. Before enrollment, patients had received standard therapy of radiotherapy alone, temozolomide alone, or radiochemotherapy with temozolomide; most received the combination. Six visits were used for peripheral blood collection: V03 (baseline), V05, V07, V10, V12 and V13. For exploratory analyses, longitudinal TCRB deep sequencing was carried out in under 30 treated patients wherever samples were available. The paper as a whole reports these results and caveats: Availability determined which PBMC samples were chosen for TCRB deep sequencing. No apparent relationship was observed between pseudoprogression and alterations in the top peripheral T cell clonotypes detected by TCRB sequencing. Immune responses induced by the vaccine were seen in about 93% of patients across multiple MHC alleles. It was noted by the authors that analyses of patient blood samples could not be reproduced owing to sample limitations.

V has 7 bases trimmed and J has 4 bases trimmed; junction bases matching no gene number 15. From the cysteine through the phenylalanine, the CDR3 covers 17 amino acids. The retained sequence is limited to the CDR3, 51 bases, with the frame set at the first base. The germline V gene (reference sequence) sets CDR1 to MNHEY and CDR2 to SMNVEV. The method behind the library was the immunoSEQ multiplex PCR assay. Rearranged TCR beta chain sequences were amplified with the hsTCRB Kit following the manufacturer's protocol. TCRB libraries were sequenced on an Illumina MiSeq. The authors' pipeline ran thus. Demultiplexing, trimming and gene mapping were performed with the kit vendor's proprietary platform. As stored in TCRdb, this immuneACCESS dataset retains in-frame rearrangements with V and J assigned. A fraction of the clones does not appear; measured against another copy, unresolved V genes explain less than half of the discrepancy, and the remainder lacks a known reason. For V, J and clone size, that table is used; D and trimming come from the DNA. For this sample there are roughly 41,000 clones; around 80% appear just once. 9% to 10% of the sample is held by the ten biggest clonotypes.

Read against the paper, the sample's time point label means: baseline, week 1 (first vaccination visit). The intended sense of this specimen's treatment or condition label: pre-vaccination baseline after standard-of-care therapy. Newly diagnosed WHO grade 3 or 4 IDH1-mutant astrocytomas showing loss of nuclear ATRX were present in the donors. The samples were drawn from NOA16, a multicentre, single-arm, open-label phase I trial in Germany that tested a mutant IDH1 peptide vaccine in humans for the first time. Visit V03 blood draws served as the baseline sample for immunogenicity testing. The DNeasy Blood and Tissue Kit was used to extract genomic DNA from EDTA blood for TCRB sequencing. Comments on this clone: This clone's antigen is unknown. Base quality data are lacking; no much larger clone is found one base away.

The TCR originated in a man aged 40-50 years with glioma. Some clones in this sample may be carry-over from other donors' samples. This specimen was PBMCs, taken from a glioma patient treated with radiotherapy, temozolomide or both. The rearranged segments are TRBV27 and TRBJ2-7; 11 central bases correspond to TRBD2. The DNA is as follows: TGTGCCAGCAAGTTTTCCCTAGCGGGGGGCCTTCATTACGAGCAGTACTTC. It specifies CASKFSLAGGLHYEQYF.